This paragraph covers one T cell receptor (beta chain) sequence. Its antigen is undetermined. The data originate from a study of shared clonotypes between healthy human individuals. Study summary: CD8 memory received one plate per donor, CD8 naive two, CD4 memory three and CD4 naive three.

As defined, naive CD8 cells were CD45RO-negative and positively selected for CCR7, with terminally differentiated effector memory CD45RA+ cells excluded. Regarding the study as a whole: Naive CD4 clonotypes were shared across several donors at roughly 5.3%.

Splitting of each subset's genomic DNA was done evenly across several immunoSEQ plates. This table comes from immunoSEQ multiplex PCR, and its TCRdb copy is limited to in-frame clones, with some not included. Of hundreds of thousands of clones listed, approximately 96% are singletons. Sample: naive CD8+ T cells sorted from blood. The receptor was isolated from a woman aged 30 to 39 in good health.

CDR3 amino acids: CASSSGHYYGYTF. CDR3 in DNA: TGTGCCAGCAGTTCGGGACACTACTATGGCTACACCTTC. The V and J genes are TRBV27 and TRBJ1-2; a weak D match, TRBD1 (6 bases). Between the trimmed V and J ends, which lost 4 bases and 3 bases, there was a span of 9 bases. Per the germline V gene, CDR1 is MNHEY and CDR2 is SMNVEV (reference sequence). The CDR3 covers 13 residues.